This is a list of T cell receptor beta chains from one sample in a study of vaccination effects on CD4 cells after COVID-19. Data came from immunoSEQ multiplex PCR; TCRdb stores just in-frame clones and leaves some out. Among tens of thousands of clones listed, 65% to 80% were seen once. Their antigens remain unidentified. This specimen consisted of CD4+ T cells from PBMCs cultured without peptide, obtained after COVID-19 vaccination. These receptors originate from a human donor who had a prior SARS-CoV-2 infection. Each CDR3 is given with its conserved first and last residue. The D gene is left open where the match is weak. Clone size appears in some rows only: once, few, many, or a class for an expanded clone.

-	-	TRBV27	TRBJ1-2	CASGKFGVSGYGYTF	TGTGCCAGCGGTAAATTCGGGGTCTCGGGCTATGGCTACACCTTC
-	-	TRBV7-2	TRBJ2-5	CASSSNLGSGETQYF	TGTGCCAGCAGCTCCAACCTCGGGAGTGGGGAGACCCAGTACTTC
-	-	TRBV19	TRBJ2-3	CASSIMGLMTDTQYF	TGTGCCAGTAGTATTATGGGACTGATGACAGATACGCAGTATTTT
-	-	TRBV20-1	TRBJ2-3	CSAWTYTQYF	TGCAGTGCTTGGACCTATACGCAGTATTTT
TRBD2	few	TRBV11-3	TRBJ2-5	CASSPASFAGGETQYF	TGTGCCAGCAGCCCTGCCAGTTTTGCGGGAGGGGAGACCCAGTACTTC
-	few	TRBV19	TRBJ1-6	CASSIGKDAPLHF	TGTGCCAGTAGTATAGGGAAAGATGCACCCCTCCACTTT
-	-	TRBV3-1/TRBV3-2	TRBJ1-2	CASSREWGGHFGYTF	TGTGCCAGCAGCCGGGAATGGGGGGGGCACTTTGGCTACACCTTC
-	-	TRBV4-3	TRBJ1-6	CASSQFVGVNSPLHF	TGCGCCAGCAGCCAGTTTGTTGGAGTTAATTCACCCCTCCACTTT
-	-	TRBV12-3/TRBV12-4	TRBJ1-4	CASQLLFF	TGTGCCAGCCAATTACTGTTTTTT
-	-	TRBV6-5	TRBJ1-1	CASHPGPMNTEAFF	TGTGCCAGCCACCCGGGGCCCATGAACACTGAAGCTTTCTTT
-	-	TRBV7-6	TRBJ2-3	CASSLSVNTDTQYF	TGTGCCAGCAGCTTGTCGGTAAACACAGATACGCAGTATTTT
-	-	TRBV4-1	TRBJ1-1	CASSQDGAGLGIRAEAFF	TGCGCCAGCAGCCAAGATGGTGCAGGGCTAGGGATCAGGGCTGAAGCTTTCTTT
TRBD2	once	TRBV3-1/TRBV3-2	TRBJ2-5	CASSQKLAGGSTQYF	TGTGCCAGCAGCCAAAAACTAGCGGGGGGCTCGACCCAGTACTTC
-	-	TRBV7-3	TRBJ2-3	CASSPQLRDHHIGTQYF	TGTGCCAGCAGCCCACAGCTTAGAGACCATCACATTGGTACGCAGTATTTT
-	-	TRBV15	TRBJ2-1	CATSRSRTDNEQFF	TGTGCCACCAGCAGATCACGCACCGACAATGAGCAGTTCTTC
TRBD1	-	TRBV7-2	TRBJ2-7	CASSLAGGQTYEQYF	TGTGCCAGCAGCTTAGCAGGGGGACAGACCTACGAGCAGTACTTC
-	-	TRBV10-1	TRBJ1-4	CASSDRAVTNEKLFF	TGCGCCAGCAGTGACAGGGCAGTTACTAATGAAAAACTGTTTTTT
-	-	TRBV5-8	TRBJ1-4	CASSLRGFTTNEKLFF	TGTGCCAGCAGCTTGCGGGGATTTACAACTAATGAAAAACTGTTTTTT
TRBD1	-	TRBV11-1	TRBJ1-2	CASSLDVQGYGYTF	TGTGCCAGCAGCTTAGATGTACAGGGGTATGGCTACACCTTC
-	-	TRBV7-9	TRBJ2-7	CASTMDSYEQYF	TGTGCCAGCACTATGGACAGCTACGAGCAGTACTTC
-	-	TRBV7-3	TRBJ1-1	CASSLMSSTEAFF	TGTGCCAGCAGCTTAATGTCCAGCACTGAAGCTTTCTTT
TRBD1	-	TRBV5-1	TRBJ1-2	CASSFAYRDSLGYTF	TGCGCCAGCAGCTTTGCGTACCGGGACAGTTTGGGCTACACCTTC
-	-	TRBV5-5	TRBJ1-2	CASSLEGSQYYGYTF	TGTGCCAGCAGCTTGGAAGGATCCCAATACTATGGCTACACCTTC
-	few	TRBV11-3	TRBJ2-1	CASSPRQKSSYNEQFF	TGTGCCAGCAGCCCGAGACAGAAAAGCTCCTACAATGAGCAGTTCTTC
-	-	TRBV27	TRBJ2-2	CASSKPPWGWQERTGELFF	TGTGCCAGCAGTAAACCTCCTTGGGGGTGGCAAGAACGTACCGGGGAGCTGTTTTTT
-	-	TRBV12-5	TRBJ2-7	CASGRDTNYEQYF	TGTGCTAGTGGTCGGGACACAAATTACGAGCAGTACTTC
-	-	TRBV30	TRBJ1-1	CAWSVGAEAFF	TGTGCCTGGAGTGTTGGGGCTGAAGCTTTCTTT
TRBD1	-	TRBV19	TRBJ2-3	CASTDRFGVWDTQYF	TGTGCCAGTACGGACAGGTTCGGGGTTTGGGACACGCAGTATTTT
-	medium-sized	TRBV2	TRBJ1-2	CASSGDGTYGYTF	TGTGCCAGCAGTGGGGACGGCACCTATGGCTACACCTTC
TRBD2	-	TRBV6-5	TRBJ2-3	CASSTRLAGTDTQYF	TGTGCCAGCAGTACCCGACTAGCGGGAACAGATACGCAGTATTTT
-	-	TRBV5-1	TRBJ1-3	CASSRGGTEGNTIYF	TGCGCCAGCAGCCGGGGAGGGACGGAGGGAAACACCATATATTTT
-	-	TRBV11-1	TRBJ2-3	CASSADLRDTQYF	TGTGCCAGCAGCGCAGACTTGAGGGATACGCAGTATTTT
-	-	TRBV3-1/TRBV3-2	TRBJ2-2	CASSPAIGGSGELFF	TGTGCCAGCAGCCCCGCCATCGGGGGCAGCGGGGAGCTGTTTTTT
-	-	TRBV5-4	TRBJ1-2	CASSLFGGGSGYTF	TGTGCCAGCAGCTTGTTTGGGGGTGGCTCTGGCTACACCTTC
-	-	TRBV27	TRBJ1-1	CASSGGDTNTEAFF	TGTGCCAGCAGTGGGGGCGATACGAACACTGAAGCTTTCTTT
TRBD2	-	TRBV6-5	TRBJ2-3	CASTGLQVGTDTQYF	TGTGCCAGCACGGGACTACAGGTGGGCACAGATACGCAGTATTTT
TRBD1	few	TRBV4-1	TRBJ1-1	CASSQGWGQMNTEAFF	TGCGCCAGCAGCCAAGGATGGGGACAGATGAACACTGAAGCTTTCTTT
TRBD2	-	TRBV5-1	TRBJ2-7	CASSYRTSGSEQYF	TGCGCCAGCAGCTACAGGACTAGCGGGAGCGAGCAGTACTTC
-	once	TRBV18	TRBJ1-5	CASSTNLEQPQHF	TGTGCCAGCTCAACAAACCTCGAGCAGCCCCAGCATTTT
-	-	TRBV11-3	TRBJ2-7	CASSLSIFAQYF	TGTGCCAGCAGCTTGAGCATTTTCGCGCAGTACTTC
TRBD1	-	TRBV11-3	TRBJ2-7	CASSDIPGQGWEQYF	TGTGCCAGCAGCGACATCCCGGGACAGGGGTGGGAGCAGTACTTC
TRBD2	-	TRBV9	TRBJ2-5	CASSADPGLALGTQYF	TGTGCCAGCAGCGCCGACCCGGGACTAGCGTTGGGGACCCAGTACTTC
-	-	TRBV6-2/TRBV6-3	TRBJ1-5	CASSYQNGRNSNQPQHF	TGTGCCAGCAGTTACCAGAACGGCAGGAATAGCAATCAGCCCCAGCATTTT
-	-	TRBV2	TRBJ2-1	CASLAQYNEQFF	TGTGCCAGCCTAGCCCAATACAATGAGCAGTTCTTC
-	-	TRBV30	TRBJ1-1	CAWSLAFGTEAFF	TGTGCCTGGAGTCTAGCCTTCGGCACTGAAGCTTTCTTT
-	-	TRBV6-5	TRBJ1-4	CASSPRDVFF	TGTGCCAGCAGCCCAAGGGATGTGTTTTTT
TRBD1	-	TRBV5-4	TRBJ2-3	CASSFGQGVNTDTQYF	TGTGCCAGCAGCTTTGGACAGGGCGTGAACACAGATACGCAGTATTTT
-	-	TRBV19	TRBJ2-5	CASRNRGGQETQYF	TGTGCCAGTAGGAACAGGGGGGGGCAAGAGACCCAGTACTTC
-	-	TRBV7-9	TRBJ1-5	CASSLGDQPQHF	TGTGCCAGCAGCTTAGGCGATCAGCCCCAGCATTTT
-	once	TRBV4-2	TRBJ2-7	CASSHLSREAYEQYF	TGTGCCAGCAGCCACCTGTCCAGGGAGGCTTACGAGCAGTACTTC
TRBD1	-	TRBV6-2/TRBV6-3	TRBJ2-2	CASSYVTGSTGELFF	TGTGCCAGCAGTTACGTGACAGGGAGCACCGGGGAGCTGTTTTTT
-	-	TRBV4-1	TRBJ1-5	CASSQDSLNQPQHF	TGCGCCAGCAGCCAAGATAGCCTTAATCAGCCCCAGCATTTT
TRBD1	-	TRBV7-2	TRBJ2-6	CASSSLSGTGISGANVLTF	TGTGCCAGCAGCTCTCTCTCCGGGACAGGGATTTCTGGGGCCAACGTCCTGACTTTC